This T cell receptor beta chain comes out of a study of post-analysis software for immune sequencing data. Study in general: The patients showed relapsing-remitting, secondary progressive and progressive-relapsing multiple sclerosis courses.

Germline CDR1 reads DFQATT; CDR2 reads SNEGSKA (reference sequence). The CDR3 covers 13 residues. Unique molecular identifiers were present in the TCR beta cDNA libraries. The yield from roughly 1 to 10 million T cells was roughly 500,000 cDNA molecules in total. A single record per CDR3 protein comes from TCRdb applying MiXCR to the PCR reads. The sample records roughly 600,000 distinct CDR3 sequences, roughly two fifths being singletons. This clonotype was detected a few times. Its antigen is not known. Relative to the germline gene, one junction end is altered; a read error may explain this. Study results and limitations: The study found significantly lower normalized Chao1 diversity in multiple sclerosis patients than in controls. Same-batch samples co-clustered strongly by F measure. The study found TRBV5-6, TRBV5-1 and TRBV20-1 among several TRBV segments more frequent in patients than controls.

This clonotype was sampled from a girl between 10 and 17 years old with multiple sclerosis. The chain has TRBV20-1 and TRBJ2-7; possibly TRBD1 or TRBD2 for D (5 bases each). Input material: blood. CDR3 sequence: CSASPGTLYVQYF. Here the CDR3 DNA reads TGCAGTGCTTCCCCCGGGACCTTATACGTGCAGTACTTC.